The T cell receptor beta chain described here comes from a study of cytomegalovirus exposure and HLA in healthy donors. Broader study findings: There was a cluster of highly shared sequence variants that was likely a sequencing artifact.

J was trimmed by 3 bases and V by 4 bases; bases with no gene match: 13. This CDR3 contains 17 residues. Germline assignment: CDR1 SQVTM and CDR2 ANQGSEA. A note on this clone: Its antigen is currently unknown.

PCR employed 60 Vbeta and 13 Jbeta primers. Sequencing used immunoSEQ multiplex PCR; TCRdb keeps in-frame clones, though not all of them. The table includes about 160,000 clones, 65% to 85% detected once. Sequencing was performed on PBMCs. The genes are TRBV29-1 and TRBJ2-1; 9 nucleotides line up with TRBD2. The clonotype originates from a male donor in good health and CMV-seropositive. The DNA for the CDR3 is TGCAGCGTTGTTTGGGGAACAGGACTAGCGCGCTACAATGAGCAGTTCTTC. It encodes CSVVWGTGLARYNEQFF.